One T cell receptor (beta chain) is described in this entry. Its antigen is not identified. This sample includes further DNA sequences coding for the same CDR3. The table came from immunoSEQ multiplex PCR; TCRdb's copy has only in-frame clones and leaves some out. Among about 2 million clones listed, 90% to 95% were seen once. The data are from a study of shared clonotypes between healthy human individuals. Background on the study: There were three CD4 naive, three CD4 memory, two CD8 naive and one CD8 memory plates per donor.

This CDR3 comprises 13 residues. CDR1 is KGHSH and CDR2 is LQKENI in the germline V gene. J was trimmed by 3 bases and V by 2 bases; bases with no gene match: 1. The study drew all its donors from Caucasian adults living in Nashville, Tennessee. Points from the study as a whole: Measured sharing among donors was expected to vary with sequencing depth. As a rule, naive subsets had a larger estimated richness than memory subsets.

The J gene is TRBJ2-7, the V gene TRBV18, with TRBD1 matching 7 bases. The sequencing sample was made of naive CD4+ T cells sorted from blood. This sample's subset: CD45RA+ positively selected. This receptor was identified in a man aged 18-30 years in good health. CDR3 protein: CASSPSGGYEQYF. The CDR3 DNA sequence: TGTGCCAGCTCACCATCAGGGGGCTACGAGCAGTACTTC.